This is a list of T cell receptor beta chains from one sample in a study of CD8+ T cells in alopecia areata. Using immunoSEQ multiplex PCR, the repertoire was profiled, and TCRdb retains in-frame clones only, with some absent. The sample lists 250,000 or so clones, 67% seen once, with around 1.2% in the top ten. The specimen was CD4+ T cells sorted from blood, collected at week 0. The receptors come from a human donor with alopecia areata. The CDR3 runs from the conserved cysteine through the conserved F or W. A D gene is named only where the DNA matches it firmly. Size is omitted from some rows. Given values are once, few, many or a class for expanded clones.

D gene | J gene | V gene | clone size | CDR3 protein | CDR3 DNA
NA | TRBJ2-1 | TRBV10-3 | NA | CAIKTPGIYNEQFF | TGTGCCATCAAGACACCCGGAATATACAATGAGCAGTTCTTC
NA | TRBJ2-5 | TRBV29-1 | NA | CSVEGVGETQYF | TGCAGCGTTGAAGGGGTGGGGGAGACCCAGTACTTC
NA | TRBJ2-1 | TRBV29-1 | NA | CSVEDPRANNEQFF | TGCAGCGTTGAAGATCCCAGGGCGAACAATGAGCAGTTCTTC
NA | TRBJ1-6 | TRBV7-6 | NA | CASSPRRDSPLHF | TGTGCCAGCAGCCCCCGCCGGGATTCACCCCTCCACTTT
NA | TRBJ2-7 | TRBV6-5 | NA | CASRKIISYEQYF | TGTGCCAGCAGGAAAATAATATCCTACGAGCAGTACTTC
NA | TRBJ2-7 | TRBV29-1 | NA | CSASTAYSYEQYF | TGCAGCGCCTCAACAGCGTACTCCTACGAGCAGTACTTC
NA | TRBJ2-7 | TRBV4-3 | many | CASSQEEGSAQYF | TGCGCCAGCAGCCAAGAAGAGGGGTCGGCGCAGTACTTC
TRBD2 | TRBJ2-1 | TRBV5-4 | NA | CASSTRTRRNEQFF | TGTGCCAGCAGCACGCGGACTAGGAGGAATGAGCAGTTCTTC
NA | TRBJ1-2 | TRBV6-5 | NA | CASRRGDGYTF | TGTGCCAGCAGGCGGGGAGATGGCTACACCTTC
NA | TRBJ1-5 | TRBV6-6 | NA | CASSWGQLNQPQHF | TGTGCCAGCAGTTGGGGCCAATTGAATCAGCCCCAGCATTTT
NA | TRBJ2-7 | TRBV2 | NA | CASSADRYEQYF | TGTGCCAGCAGCGCTGACAGATACGAGCAGTACTTC
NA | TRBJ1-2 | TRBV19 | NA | CASSPRGRVEGYTF | TGTGCCAGTAGTCCGCGCGGCAGGGTAGAAGGCTACACCTTC
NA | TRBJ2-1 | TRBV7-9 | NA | CASSLGGQGPYNEQFF | TGTGCCAGCAGCTTGGGGGGGCAGGGCCCCTACAATGAGCAGTTCTTC
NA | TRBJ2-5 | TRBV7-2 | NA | CASSLAWHQETQYF | TGTGCCAGCAGCTTAGCCTGGCACCAAGAGACCCAGTACTTC
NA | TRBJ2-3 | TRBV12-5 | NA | CASGLLVADTQYF | TGTGCTAGTGGTTTGTTGGTAGCAGATACGCAGTATTTT
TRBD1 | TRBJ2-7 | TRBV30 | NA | CAWSVTGGVYEQYF | TGTGCCTGGAGTGTAACAGGGGGAGTCTACGAGCAGTACTTC
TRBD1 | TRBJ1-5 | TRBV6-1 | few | CASSESPRGSNQPQHF | TGTGCCAGCAGTGAATCCCCCAGGGGGAGCAATCAGCCCCAGCATTTT
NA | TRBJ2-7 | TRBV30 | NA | CAWSVPEEGREQYF | TGTGCCTGGAGTGTACCGGAGGAGGGACGCGAGCAGTACTTC
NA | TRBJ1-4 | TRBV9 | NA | CASSSFRGEKLFF | TGTGCCAGCAGCTCTTTCCGGGGTGAAAAACTGTTTTTT
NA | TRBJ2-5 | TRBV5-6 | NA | CASSSRDTIPQETQYF | TGTGCCAGCAGCTCTCGTGACACGATACCCCAAGAGACCCAGTACTTC
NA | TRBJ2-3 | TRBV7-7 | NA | CASSFGRDPTDTQYF | TGTGCTAGCAGCTTCGGCAGGGATCCCACAGATACGCAGTATTTT
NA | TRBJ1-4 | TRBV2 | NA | CASYGTSTNEKLFF | TGTGCCTCCTACGGGACATCAACTAATGAAAAACTGTTTTTT
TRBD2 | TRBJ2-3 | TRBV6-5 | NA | CASSYDAGVNTDTQYF | TGTGCCAGCAGTTACGACGCGGGAGTGAACACAGATACGCAGTATTTT
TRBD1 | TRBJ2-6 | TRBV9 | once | CASSPRLGQGVGGANVLTF | TGTGCCAGCAGCCCCCGTCTGGGACAGGGTGTAGGCGGGGCCAACGTCCTGACTTTC
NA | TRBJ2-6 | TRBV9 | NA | CASSFFSSSGANVLTF | TGTGCCAGCAGCTTCTTCAGTAGCTCTGGGGCCAACGTCCTGACTTTC
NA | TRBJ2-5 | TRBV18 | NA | CASSPGAVQETQYF | TGTGCCAGCTCACCAGGGGCAGTCCAAGAGACCCAGTACTTC
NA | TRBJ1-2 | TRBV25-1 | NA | CASSEDFFYGYTF | TGTGCCAGCAGTGAGGATTTCTTCTATGGCTACACCTTC
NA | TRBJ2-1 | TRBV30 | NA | CAWGRGNEQFF | TGTGCCTGGGGACGCGGAAATGAGCAGTTCTTC
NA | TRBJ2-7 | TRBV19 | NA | CASSIAVRAIYEQYF | TGTGCCAGTAGTATAGCGGTCAGGGCCATCTACGAGCAGTACTTC
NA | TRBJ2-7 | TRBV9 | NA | CASSPTAGEQYF | TGTGCCAGCAGCCCTACGGCGGGGGAGCAGTACTTC
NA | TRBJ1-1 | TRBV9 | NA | CASSVAPWTEAFF | TGTGCCAGCAGCGTAGCTCCATGGACTGAAGCTTTCTTT
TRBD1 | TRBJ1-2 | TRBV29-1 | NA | CSAGGQGDYGYTF | TGCAGCGCCGGGGGACAGGGAGACTATGGCTACACCTTC
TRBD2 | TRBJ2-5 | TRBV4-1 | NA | CASSQDLSAGGFQETQYF | TGCGCCAGCAGCCAAGATCTTTCGGCGGGAGGGTTTCAAGAGACCCAGTACTTC
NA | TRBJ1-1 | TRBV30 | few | CAWSVDSEAFF | TGTGCCTGGAGTGTCGACAGCGAAGCTTTCTTT
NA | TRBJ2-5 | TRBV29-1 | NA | CSVVGLFSETQYF | TGCAGCGTTGTAGGGCTATTCAGTGAGACCCAGTACTTC
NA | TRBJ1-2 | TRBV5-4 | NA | CASSLAMARANYGYTF | TGTGCCAGCAGCTTGGCCATGGCAAGAGCTAACTATGGCTACACCTTC